These T cell receptor beta chains were read from a single sample in a study of cytomegalovirus exposure and HLA in healthy donors. Sequenced by immunoSEQ multiplex PCR; TCRdb stores in-frame clones only, minus some. The repertoire holds some 150,000 clones, with 65% to 90% as singletons. The sequencing input was PBMCs. The receptor set was obtained from a woman aged 45 to 65 in good health and CMV-seropositive. CDR3s include the opening cysteine and the closing phenylalanine or tryptophan. Each record gives: V gene, CDR3 protein.

v_call: TRBV13
cdr3_aa: CASSLGQGGITEAFF

v_call: TRBV30
cdr3_aa: CAWSEQGGTYEQYF

v_call: TRBV29-1
cdr3_aa: CSVGGRDRGSGANVLTF

v_call: TRBV27
cdr3_aa: CASSLSGRGGRDEQYF

v_call: TRBV6-5
cdr3_aa: CASTAQAIPNSPLHF

v_call: TRBV27
cdr3_aa: CASRSIAKDTQYF

v_call: TRBV5-1
cdr3_aa: CASSIGDSYEQYF

v_call: TRBV4-1
cdr3_aa: CASSQGARTDEKLFF

v_call: TRBV6-1
cdr3_aa: CASSGWAGTYEQYF

v_call: TRBV5-4
cdr3_aa: CASSLSPSQGAYEQYF

v_call: TRBV19
cdr3_aa: CASSLPRTGVGANVLTF

v_call: TRBV29-1
cdr3_aa: CSAPSGGAENEQFF

v_call: TRBV7-8
cdr3_aa: CASSSGTSGGPYNEQFF

v_call: TRBV7-2
cdr3_aa: CASSHSGAYEQYF

v_call: TRBV6-1
cdr3_aa: CASSGQGYGYTF

v_call: TRBV6-6
cdr3_aa: CASSYSMGGTEAFF

v_call: TRBV7-9
cdr3_aa: CASSFAGMNTEAFF

v_call: TRBV7-6
cdr3_aa: CASSKQWRAGTGELFF

v_call: TRBV6-1
cdr3_aa: CASSGQGINEKLFF

v_call: TRBV28
cdr3_aa: CASSFLPESFMNTEAFF

v_call: TRBV7-9
cdr3_aa: CASSPGQVEGQPQHF

v_call: TRBV6-1
cdr3_aa: CASSAFWDRVNSPLHF

v_call: TRBV5-4
cdr3_aa: CASSHPDRGWFF

v_call: TRBV6-6
cdr3_aa: CASTQGDTDTQYF

v_call: TRBV11-2
cdr3_aa: CASSLEDSYEQYF

v_call: TRBV14
cdr3_aa: CASSQEAGYPYEQYF

v_call: TRBV6-1
cdr3_aa: CATRGRENTEAFF

v_call: TRBV5-1
cdr3_aa: CASSLGGEGSTDTQYF

v_call: TRBV9
cdr3_aa: CASSVADSGNTIYF

v_call: TRBV7-2
cdr3_aa: CASSLNRGGGTDTQYF

v_call: TRBV7-2
cdr3_aa: CASSRYGTRGTDTQYF

v_call: TRBV7-3
cdr3_aa: CASSAAGGTTDTQYF

v_call: TRBV4-1
cdr3_aa: CASSQPGQVPYHEQFF

v_call: TRBV6-5
cdr3_aa: CASSYPPSAGGREQFF

v_call: TRBV6-5
cdr3_aa: CASSLSGTGGDQPQHF

v_call: TRBV5-1
cdr3_aa: CASSLDRGNFNYGYTF

v_call: TRBV2
cdr3_aa: CASSRGRQKNTEAFF

v_call: TRBV4-3
cdr3_aa: CASSRDRAGNTIYF

v_call: TRBV4-3
cdr3_aa: CASSQDRRHNEQFF

v_call: TRBV6-6
cdr3_aa: CASSYGDQPQHF

v_call: TRBV6-1
cdr3_aa: CASSEVDRAQPQHF

v_call: TRBV19
cdr3_aa: CASVKTGLGGYTF